One and the same sample provided the 13 T cell receptor beta chains below, sequenced in a study of regulatory T cells in long-lasting Graves disease. Time point reported: persistent/refractory GD, antithyroid drugs over 5 years with positive TRAb. Extracted PBMC RNA gave rise to the TCR library. CDR3 regions were amplified by Arm-PCR using iRepertoire HTBI primers to build TCR beta libraries. TCRdb redid the calling of the multiplex PCR reads with MiXCR, one entry per CDR3 protein. The data show around 400,000 distinct CDR3 sequences, 20% to 25% seen once. Sequenced material: peripheral blood mononuclear cells (PBMCs), taken when the disease was refractory, from a patient treated with antithyroid drugs. These receptors were taken from a woman aged 40 to 50 with Graves disease.

V is TRBV5-1 and J is TRBJ2-5; perhaps TRBD1 as D (6 bases). V shed 2 bases and J shed 1 base, with 9 bases lying between them. CDR1 and CDR2 (germline): SGHRS, YFSETQ. The CDR3 has 14 residues. CDR3 sequence reads: CASSFLGAQETQYF. The CDR3 DNA follows: TGCGCCAGCAGCTTTTTGGGGGCCCAAGAGACCCAGTACTTC.

This clonotype was recorded many times. The CDR3 DNA follows: TGCAGTGCTAGAGATATTAGGGACAGGGGCAATGAAAAACTGTTTTTT. Its protein product is CSARDIRDRGNEKLFF. This chain connects TRBV20-1 to TRBJ1-4; 10 nucleotides match TRBD1. The CDR3 contains 16 residues. V shed 0 bases and J 5 bases; nucleotides not matched to a gene: 6. CDR1 and CDR2 (germline): DFQATT, SNEGSKA (reference sequence).

With regard to this clonotype: Compared with germline, one end of the junction differs, possibly owing to a read error. V and J are TRBV20-1 and TRBJ2-7; D remains ambiguous. The CDR3 contains 16 residues. Germline CDR1 and CDR2: DFQATT and SNEGSKA (reference sequence). The CDR3 region is CNADRFPGASSYEQYF. CDR3 nucleotide sequence: TGCAATGCTGACCGATTCCCCGGTGCGAGCTCCTACGAGCAGTACTTC.

Many counts were recorded for this clonotype. J is TRBJ2-6 and V is TRBV6-1; 10 nucleotides line up with TRBD1. V trimming: 6 bases; J trimming: 2 bases; junction bases outside the gene matches: 13. Germline CDR1 is MNHNS and CDR2 is SASEGT. The CDR3 extends over 19 amino acids. The CDR3 here is CASSSTGTGVSTGANVLTF. DNA of the CDR3: TGTGCCAGCAGCTCGACCGGGACAGGGGTTTCGACTGGGGCCAACGTCCTGACTTTC.

This clonotype came up many times. The rearrangement links TRBV5-1 to TRBJ1-5; D is perhaps TRBD1 (5 bases). Germline values: CDR1 SGHRS, CDR2 YFSETQ. Trimming left V 3 bases short and J 4 bases short, with 8 bases between. The length of the CDR3 is 13 residues. The CDR3 nucleotides are TGCGCCAGCAGCTGGGAGGGGAATCAGCCCCAGCATTTT. Its protein is CASSWEGNQPQHF.

This clonotype was picked up many times. V gene TRBV28 combines with J gene TRBJ1-3; tentatively, D is TRBD1 (6 bases). The CDR3 extends over 14 amino acids. With 3 bases removed from V and 6 bases from J, the gap between germline ends came to 12 bases. The germline V gene encodes CDR1 MDHEN and CDR2 SYDVKM. Written as DNA, the CDR3 is TGTGCCAGCAGTTTCAGGGGTCAGCTAAACACCATATATTTT. Its translation: CASSFRGQLNTIYF.

The sample holds many counts of this clonotype. This chain connects TRBV7-3 to TRBJ1-2; D unclear. The CDR3 sequence is 16 residues long. Germline V gives CDR1 SGHTA, CDR2 FQGTGA. The V and J ends lost 5 bases and 2 bases respectively, with 18 bases between them. CDR3 residues: CASSDPSKGRNYGYTF. The CDR3 coding sequence is TGTGCCAGCAGCGACCCGTCCAAGGGAAGGAACTATGGCTACACCTTC.

The V and J genes are TRBV4-1 and TRBJ2-7; the match to TRBD2 covers 7 bases. The V gene end was trimmed by 0 bases and the J gene end by 2 bases; junction bases not matched to a gene: 7. This CDR3 comprises 16 residues. Germline CDR1 is MGHRA and CDR2 is YSYEKL. Here the CDR3 DNA reads TGCGCCAGCAGCCAAGATATAGGGAGCGGGACCTACGAGCAGTACTTC. This encodes CASSQDIGSGTYEQYF.

This clonotype came up many times. This chain uses TRBV28 with TRBJ2-7, with 7 bases fitting TRBD1. V lost 7 bases, J lost 3 bases, and 6 bases stayed unmatched. CDR3 length: 13 amino acids. Germline CDR1 MDHEN, CDR2 SYDVKM. The CDR3 reads CASTDDRVYEQYF. The DNA of the CDR3 is TGTGCCAGCACGGACGACAGGGTCTACGAGCAGTACTTC.

This clonotype was picked up many times. The genes are TRBV12-3 or TRBV12-4 and TRBJ1-5; no clear D. CDR3 length: 13 residues. Trimming pared 3 bases from V and 2 bases from J, leaving 5 bases between. The CDR3 DNA reads as TGTGCCAGCAGTTTCGGTCGCAATCAGCCCCAGCATTTT. Translation: CASSFGRNQPQHF.

Worth noting for this clonotype: A single base separates this from a much larger clone, so it may be a read error. The chain uses TRBV5-6 and TRBJ2-5; 7 nucleotides line up with TRBD1. The CDR3 is made up of 14 amino acids. Per germline, CDR1 SGHDT and CDR2 YYEEEE. CDR3 nucleotides: TGTGCCAGCAGCTTGGGGACAGGCGTTGAGACCCAGCACTTC. Translating it yields CASSLGTGVETQHF.

This clonotype was counted a few times. The J gene is TRBJ2-5, the V gene TRBV5-1; tentative D call: TRBD1 (5 bases). CDR1 SGHRS and CDR2 YFSETQ come from the germline V gene. The CDR3 covers 13 residues. Trimming shortened V by 7 bases and J by 7 bases, and 17 bases separated the two germline ends. The CDR3 reads CASGRPGLATQYF. DNA for the CDR3: TGCGCCAGCGGACGACCAGGGTTGGCGACCCAGTACTTC.

Notes on this clonotype: Its ends do not fully match the called genes, so a read error is possible. The V gene is TRBV20-1, the J gene TRBJ2-7; 8 bases match TRBD1. The CDR3 covers 14 residues. Germline V gives CDR1 DFQATT, CDR2 SNEGSKA (reference sequence). The chain's CDR3 is CGAFPPGQGTEQYF. The CDR3 nucleotides are TGCGGTGCTTTTCCACCAGGACAGGGAACCGAGCAGTACTTC.